This T cell receptor beta chain was profiled in a study of tumor-infiltrating lymphocytes in primary liver carcinoma. Looking at the study overall: Staging of the tumors gave T1-T3 N0M0, with widths of roughly 4.2 to 11 cm.

Study-wide points: The study found only about 7-24% of top clones in all five tumor regions.

Starting from around 0.45 ug of total RNA, TCR beta cDNA was produced with a primer in the constant region. A slightly modified ARM-PCR protocol with three nested multiplex PCR rounds produced these TCR beta libraries. The first two PCR rounds used TRBV1-TRBV30 primers with a Cbeta primer, roughly 10 cycles each. Each CDR3 protein is one row after TCRdb ran MiXCR on the multiplex PCR reads. The sample gives roughly 100,000 distinct CDR3 sequences, roughly 80% of which show up once; about 20% is in the top ten. Germline lookup yields CDR1 SGHRS and CDR2 YFSETQ. The CDR3 runs 16 residues. The V end was cut by 7 bases, the J end by 0 bases, with 20 bases between. Without any cell sorting, roughly 18-34 mg of bulk tissue yielded co-extracted RNA and DNA. In this sample, this clonotype turned up many times. Its specificity is not known.

The chain joins TRBV5-1 to TRBJ2-7, with TRBD1 as a possible D gene (5 bases). Material for sequencing was liver tumor tissue from sampling region 3. As to subset: tumor region T3, left-lateral pole. This sequence originates from a man aged 40-49 years with primary liver carcinoma and hepatitis B virus infection. Written as DNA, the CDR3 is TGCGCCAGCGCCCGGACAACGGGCAAGGACTCCTACGAGCAGTACTTC. It yields the protein CASARTTGKDSYEQYF.